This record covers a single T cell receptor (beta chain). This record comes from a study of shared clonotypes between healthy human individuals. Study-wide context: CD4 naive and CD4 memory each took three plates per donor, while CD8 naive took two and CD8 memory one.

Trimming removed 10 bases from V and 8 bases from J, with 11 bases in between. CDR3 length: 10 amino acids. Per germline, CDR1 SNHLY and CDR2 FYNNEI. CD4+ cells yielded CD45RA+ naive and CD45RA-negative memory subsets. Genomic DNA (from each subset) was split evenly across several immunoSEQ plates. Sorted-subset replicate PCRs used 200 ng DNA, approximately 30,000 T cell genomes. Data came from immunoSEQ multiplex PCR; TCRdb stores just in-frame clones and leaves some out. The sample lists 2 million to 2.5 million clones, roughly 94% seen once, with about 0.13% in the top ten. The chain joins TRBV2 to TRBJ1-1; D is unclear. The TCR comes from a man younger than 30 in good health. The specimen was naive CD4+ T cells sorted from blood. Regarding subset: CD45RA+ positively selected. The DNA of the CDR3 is TGTGCCACCCCAGGACCCGAAGCTTTCTTT. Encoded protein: CATPGPEAFF.